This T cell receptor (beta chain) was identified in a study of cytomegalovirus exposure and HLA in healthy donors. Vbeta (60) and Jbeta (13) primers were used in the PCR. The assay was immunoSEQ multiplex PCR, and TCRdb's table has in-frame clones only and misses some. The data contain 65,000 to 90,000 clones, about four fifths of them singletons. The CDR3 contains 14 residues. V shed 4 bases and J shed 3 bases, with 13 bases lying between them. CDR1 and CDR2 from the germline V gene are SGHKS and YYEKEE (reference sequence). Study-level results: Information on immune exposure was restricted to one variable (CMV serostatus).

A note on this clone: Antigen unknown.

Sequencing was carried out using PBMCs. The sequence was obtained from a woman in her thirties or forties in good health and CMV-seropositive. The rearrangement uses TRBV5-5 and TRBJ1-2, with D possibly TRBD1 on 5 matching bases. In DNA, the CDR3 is TGTGCCAGCAGCGTCCAGGGAACTGACTATGGCTACACCTTC. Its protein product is CASSVQGTDYGYTF.